This TCR beta chain derives from a study of glioma-infiltrating T cells. Looking at the study overall: Dexamethasone exposure before glioma surgery was limited to six or fewer days.

Study findings and constraints: Tissue-blood divergence was below expectation in non-neoplastic patients, above in gliomas. A blood CDR3 motif signature was depleted in highly divergent patients.

TCR alpha and beta CDR3 regions were amplified from RNA using iRepertoire nested multiplex PCR. In TCRdb, the multiplex PCR reads were re-called with MiXCR into one record per CDR3 protein. Of a few hundred thousand distinct CDR3 sequences in the sample, roughly two fifths were seen once. As regards this clonotype: Antigen unknown.

The CDR3 runs to 14 residues. Looked up from germline, CDR1 is SGHNT and CDR2 is YYREEE (reference sequence). With 5 bases clipped from V and 1 base from J, the junction kept 4 bases outside the gene matches. The sequencing input was glioma tissue, nonneoplastic brain tissue, or PBMCs (not recorded which). V and J are TRBV5-4 and TRBJ2-5, with 8 bases identical to TRBD1. This clonotype was obtained from a human donor with low-grade glioma or glioblastoma, undergoing nonglioma brain surgery, or in good health (not recorded which). CDR3 coding DNA: TGTGCCAGCAGGAGGGACAGGACCCAAGAGACCCAGTACTTC. Translated, it gives CASRRDRTQETQYF.